The clone carrying this TCR beta chain came up a few times. The source of the sample is a study of human T cells and chemical hapten exposure. Germline loops: CDR1 ENHRY, CDR2 SYGVKD. The CDR3 length is 16 residues. After removal of 4 bases from V and 7 bases from J, the junction contained 12 bases not matched to a gene. TCRdb re-called the RACE reads with MiXCR, one entry per CDR3 protein. The profile shows about 180,000 distinct CDR3 sequences, about 31% of them singletons. Time point in this sample: pre-sensitization, week 0. Treatment given: therapeutic diphenylcyclopropenone sensitization with weekly scalp DPC.

This sequence was found in a woman aged 25 to 45 with alopecia areata. Some clones in this sample may be carry-over from other donors' samples. Material: whole blood, obtained in connection with sensitization to the hapten diphenylcyclopropenone (DPC). The rearrangement links TRBV10-3 to TRBJ2-1; 8 bases agree with TRBD2. DNA for the CDR3: TGTGCCATCAGTGGGGCCCCAGCGGGAGTAGGGAATGAGCAGTTCTTC. Its protein product is CAISGAPAGVGNEQFF.